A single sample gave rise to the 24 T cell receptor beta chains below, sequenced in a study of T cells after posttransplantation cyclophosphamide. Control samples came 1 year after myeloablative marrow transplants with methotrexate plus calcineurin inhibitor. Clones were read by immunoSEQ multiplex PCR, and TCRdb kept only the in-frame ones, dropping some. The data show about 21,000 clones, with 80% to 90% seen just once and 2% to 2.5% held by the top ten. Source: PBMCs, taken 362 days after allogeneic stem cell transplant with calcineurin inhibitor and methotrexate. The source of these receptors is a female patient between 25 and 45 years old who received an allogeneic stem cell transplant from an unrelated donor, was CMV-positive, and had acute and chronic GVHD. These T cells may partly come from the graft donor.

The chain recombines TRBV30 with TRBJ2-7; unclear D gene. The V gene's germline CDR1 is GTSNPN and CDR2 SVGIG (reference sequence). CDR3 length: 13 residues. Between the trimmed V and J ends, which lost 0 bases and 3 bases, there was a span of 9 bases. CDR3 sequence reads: CAWSVDLNYEQYF. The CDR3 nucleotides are TGTGCCTGGAGTGTCGACTTAAACTACGAGCAGTACTTC.

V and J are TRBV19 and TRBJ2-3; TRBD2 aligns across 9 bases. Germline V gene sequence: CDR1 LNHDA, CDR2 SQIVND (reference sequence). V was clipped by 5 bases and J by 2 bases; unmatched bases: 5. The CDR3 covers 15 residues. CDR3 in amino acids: CASSPSGAFTDTQYF. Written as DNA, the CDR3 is TGTGCCAGTAGTCCTAGCGGGGCGTTCACAGATACGCAGTATTTT.

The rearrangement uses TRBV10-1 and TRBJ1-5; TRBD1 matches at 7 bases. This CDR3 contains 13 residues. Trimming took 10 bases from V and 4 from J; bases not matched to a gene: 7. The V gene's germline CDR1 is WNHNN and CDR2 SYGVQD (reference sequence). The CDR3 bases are TGCGCCACACAGGGGAGGCTAAATCAGCCCCAGCATTTT. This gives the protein CATQGRLNQPQHF.

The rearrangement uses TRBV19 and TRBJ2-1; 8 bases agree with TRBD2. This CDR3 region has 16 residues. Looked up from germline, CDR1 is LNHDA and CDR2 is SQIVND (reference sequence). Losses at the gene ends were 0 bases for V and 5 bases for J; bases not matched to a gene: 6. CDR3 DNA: TGTGCCAGTAGTATAGATAGGACTAGCACTGACAATGAGCAGTTCTTC. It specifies CASSIDRTSTDNEQFF.

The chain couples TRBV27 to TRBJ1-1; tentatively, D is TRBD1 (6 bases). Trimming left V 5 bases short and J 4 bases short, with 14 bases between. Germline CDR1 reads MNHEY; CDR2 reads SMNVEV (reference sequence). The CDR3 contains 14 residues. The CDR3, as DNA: TGTGCCAGCAGTCCCCTGGGGGCCGGCACTGAAGCTTTCTTT. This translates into CASSPLGAGTEAFF.

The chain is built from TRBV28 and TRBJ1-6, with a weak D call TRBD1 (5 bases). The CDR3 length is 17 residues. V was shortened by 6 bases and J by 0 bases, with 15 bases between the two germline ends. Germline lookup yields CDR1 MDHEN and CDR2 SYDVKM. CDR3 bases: TGTGCCAGCAGGGGAGGGGCCGGGAGCTCCTATAATTCACCCCTCCACTTT. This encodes CASRGGAGSSYNSPLHF. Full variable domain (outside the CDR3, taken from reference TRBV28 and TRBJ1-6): DVKVTQSSRYLVKRTGEKVFLECVQDMDHENMFWYRQDPGLGLRLIYFSYDVKMKEKGDIPEGYSVSREKKERFSLILESASTNQTSMYLCASRGGAGSSYNSPLHFGNGTRLTVT.

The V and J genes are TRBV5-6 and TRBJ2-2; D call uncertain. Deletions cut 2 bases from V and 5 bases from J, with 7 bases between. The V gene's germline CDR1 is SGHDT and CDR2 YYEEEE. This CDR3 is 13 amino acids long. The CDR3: CASSFRLTGELFF. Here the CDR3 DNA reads TGTGCCAGCAGCTTCCGTTTGACCGGGGAGCTGTTTTTT.

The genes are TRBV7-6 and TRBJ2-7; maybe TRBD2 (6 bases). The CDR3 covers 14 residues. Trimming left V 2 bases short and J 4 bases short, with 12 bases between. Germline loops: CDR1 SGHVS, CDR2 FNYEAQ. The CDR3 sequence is CASSLIGGTYEQYF. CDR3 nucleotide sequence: TGTGCCAGCAGCTTAATCGGCGGGACTTACGAGCAGTACTTC.

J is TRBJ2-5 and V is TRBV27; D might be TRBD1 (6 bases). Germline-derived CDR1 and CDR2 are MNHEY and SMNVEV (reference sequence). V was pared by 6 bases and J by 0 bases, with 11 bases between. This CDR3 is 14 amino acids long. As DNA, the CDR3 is TGTGCCAGCAGAAGACAGGCCTACCAAGAGACCCAGTACTTC. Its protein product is CASRRQAYQETQYF.

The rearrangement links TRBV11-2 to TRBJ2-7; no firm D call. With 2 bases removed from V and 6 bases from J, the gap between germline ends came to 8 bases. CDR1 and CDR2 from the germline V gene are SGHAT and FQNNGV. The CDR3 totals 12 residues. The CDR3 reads CASSLQTVEQYF. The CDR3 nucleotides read TGTGCCAGCAGCTTACAAACAGTCGAGCAGTACTTC.

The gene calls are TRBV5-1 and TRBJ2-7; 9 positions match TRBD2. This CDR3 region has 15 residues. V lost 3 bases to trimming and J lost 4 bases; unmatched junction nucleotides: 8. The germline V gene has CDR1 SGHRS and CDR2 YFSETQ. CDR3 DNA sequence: TGCGCCAGCAGCTATCTAGCGGGGTGGGAGTACGAGCAGTACTTC. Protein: CASSYLAGWEYEQYF.

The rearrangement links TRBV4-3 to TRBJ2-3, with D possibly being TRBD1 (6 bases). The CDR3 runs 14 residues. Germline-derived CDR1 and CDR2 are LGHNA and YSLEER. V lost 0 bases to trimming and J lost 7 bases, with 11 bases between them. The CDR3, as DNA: TGCGCCAGCAGCCAAGATCCGGACAGCTATACGCAGTATTTT. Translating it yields CASSQDPDSYTQYF.

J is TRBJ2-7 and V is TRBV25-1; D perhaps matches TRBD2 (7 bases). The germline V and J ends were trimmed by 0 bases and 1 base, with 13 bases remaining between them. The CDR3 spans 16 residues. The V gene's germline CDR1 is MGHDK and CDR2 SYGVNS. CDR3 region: CASSEYEGEGSYEQYF. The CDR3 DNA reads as TGTGCCAGCAGTGAATACGAGGGGGAGGGGTCCTACGAGCAGTACTTC.

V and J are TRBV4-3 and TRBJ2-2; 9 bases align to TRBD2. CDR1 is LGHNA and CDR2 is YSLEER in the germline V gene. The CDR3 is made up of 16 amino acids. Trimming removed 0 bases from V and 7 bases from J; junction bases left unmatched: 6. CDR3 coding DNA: TGCGCCAGCAGCCAAGATAGCGGGAGTTTCGGCGGGGAGCTGTTTTTT. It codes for CASSQDSGSFGGELFF.

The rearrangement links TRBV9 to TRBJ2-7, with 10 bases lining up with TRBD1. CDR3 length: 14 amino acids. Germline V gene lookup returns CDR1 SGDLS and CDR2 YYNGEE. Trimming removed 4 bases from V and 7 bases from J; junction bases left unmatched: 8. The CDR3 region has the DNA TGTGCCAGCAGCCCTCAGACAGGGGGCATGGAGCAGTACTTC. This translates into CASSPQTGGMEQYF. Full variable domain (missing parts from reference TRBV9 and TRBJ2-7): DSGVTQTPKHLITATGQRVTLRCSPRSGDLSVYWYQQSLDQGLQFLIQYYNGEERAKGNILERFSAQQFPDLHSELNLSSLELGDSALYFCASSPQTGGMEQYFGPGTRLTVT.

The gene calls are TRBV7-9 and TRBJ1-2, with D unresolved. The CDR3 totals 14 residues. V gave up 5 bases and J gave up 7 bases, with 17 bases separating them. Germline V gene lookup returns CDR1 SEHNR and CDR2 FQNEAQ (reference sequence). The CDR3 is CASSTKAETSGYTF. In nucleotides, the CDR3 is TGTGCCAGCAGCACCAAGGCGGAGACCTCTGGCTACACCTTC.

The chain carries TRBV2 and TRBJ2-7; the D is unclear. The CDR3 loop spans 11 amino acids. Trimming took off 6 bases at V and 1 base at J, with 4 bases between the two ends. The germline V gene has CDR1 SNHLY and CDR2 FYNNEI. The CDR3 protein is CASSPSYEQYF. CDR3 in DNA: TGTGCCAGCAGCCCATCCTACGAGCAGTACTTC.

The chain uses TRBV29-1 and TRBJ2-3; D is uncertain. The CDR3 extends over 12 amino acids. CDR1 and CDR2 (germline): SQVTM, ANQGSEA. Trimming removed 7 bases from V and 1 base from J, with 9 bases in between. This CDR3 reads CSAKPRTDTQYF. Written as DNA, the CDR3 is TGCAGCGCGAAGCCACGCACAGATACGCAGTATTTT.

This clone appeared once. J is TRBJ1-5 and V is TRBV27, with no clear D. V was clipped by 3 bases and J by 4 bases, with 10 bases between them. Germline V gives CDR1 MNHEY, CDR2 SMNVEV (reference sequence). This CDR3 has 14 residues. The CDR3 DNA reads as TGTGCCAGCAGTTTGATCGGAGTAAATCAGCCCCAGCATTTT. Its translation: CASSLIGVNQPQHF.

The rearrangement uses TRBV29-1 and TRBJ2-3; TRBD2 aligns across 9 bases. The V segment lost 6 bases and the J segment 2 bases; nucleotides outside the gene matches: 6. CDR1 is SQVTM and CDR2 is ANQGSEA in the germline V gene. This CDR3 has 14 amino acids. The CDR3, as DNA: TGCAGCGTCCTAGCGGGGATACACACAGATACGCAGTATTTT. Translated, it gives CSVLAGIHTDTQYF.

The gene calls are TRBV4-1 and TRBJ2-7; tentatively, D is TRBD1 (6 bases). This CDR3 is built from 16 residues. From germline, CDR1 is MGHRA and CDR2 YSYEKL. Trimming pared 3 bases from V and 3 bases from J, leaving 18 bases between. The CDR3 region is CASSQNYEGGFYEQYF. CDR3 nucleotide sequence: TGCGCCAGCAGCCAGAACTATGAAGGGGGTTTCTACGAGCAGTACTTC.

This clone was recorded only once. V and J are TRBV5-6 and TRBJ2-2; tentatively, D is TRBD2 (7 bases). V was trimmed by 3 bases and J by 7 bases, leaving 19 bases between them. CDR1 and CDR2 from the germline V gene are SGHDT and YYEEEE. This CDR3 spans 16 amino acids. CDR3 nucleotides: TGTGCCAGCAGCTACAGGGTGGGGGGGCACATCGGGGAGCTGTTTTTT. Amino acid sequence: CASSYRVGGHIGELFF.

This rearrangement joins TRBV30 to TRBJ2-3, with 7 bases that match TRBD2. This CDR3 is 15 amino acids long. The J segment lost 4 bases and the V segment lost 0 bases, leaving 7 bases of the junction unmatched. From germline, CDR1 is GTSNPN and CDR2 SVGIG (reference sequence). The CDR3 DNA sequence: TGTGCCTGGAGTGTTGGGGGGGTCGACGCAGATACGCAGTATTTT. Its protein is CAWSVGGVDADTQYF.

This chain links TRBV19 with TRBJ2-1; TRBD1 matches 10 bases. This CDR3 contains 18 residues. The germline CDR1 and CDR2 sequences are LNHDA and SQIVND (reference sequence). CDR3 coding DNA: TGTGCGACGACAGGGGGCTCGGCCGTACAAGCCCCCTACAATGAGCAGTTCTTC. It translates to CATTGGSAVQAPYNEQFF.